This T cell receptor (beta chain) was sequenced during a study of shared clonotypes between healthy human individuals. In the study overall: Donor ages ranged 18 to 49 years: a couple of women, a few men. Study-wide findings and caveats: Estimated clonotype richness was generally higher in naive than memory subsets.

Germline CDR1 MNHNS, CDR2 SASEGT. Trimming cost V 7 bases and J 0 bases; bases outside gene matches: 2. The CDR3 has 15 amino acids. This clone has only one observation. Antigen specificity is unknown. The repertoire was sequenced with immunoSEQ multiplex PCR; TCRdb's copy has only in-frame clones and lacks some. The table records over 2,000,000 clones, over 85% of them present only once. Cells designated naive CD8 were CD45RO-negative and were positively selected for CCR7, with terminally differentiated effector memory CD45RA+ cells excluded. Nashville, Tennessee was home to all donors, each a Caucasian adult.

The clonotype originates from a young man in good health. Some clones in this sample may be carry-over from other donors' samples. J is TRBJ2-3 and V is TRBV6-1; 12 bases match TRBD2. The source material was naive CD8+ T cells from PBMCs. Here the CDR3 reads CASTGLAGSTDTQYF. Written as DNA, the CDR3 is TGTGCCAGCACGGGACTAGCGGGTAGCACAGATACGCAGTATTTT.